The sample holds a few counts of the clone carrying this T cell receptor (beta chain). Its specificity is unknown. Trimming left V 2 bases short and J 2 bases short, with 7 bases between. The CDR3 runs to 13 residues. Germline CDR1 MNHEY, CDR2 SVGAGI. This specimen belongs to a study of blood T cells in healthy people across ages. Whole-study findings and limits: Naive and antigen-experienced cells were not separated, limiting conclusive comparison.

The use of a sample-barcoded 5' primer and a J-beta primer mix characterized a second PCR of roughly 6 to 12 cycles. TCRdb fed the 5' RACE reads into MiXCR, producing one record per CDR3 protein. This sample carries 650,000 to 700,000 distinct CDR3 sequences, over 40% of them seen once, and the ten largest clones take 13%. The sequence came from a woman over 75 in good health. Source material: blood. The V gene is TRBV6-5, the J gene TRBJ2-7; D ambiguous. The CDR3 DNA reads as TGTGCCAGCAGTTACGGACGGACCTACGAGCAGTACTTC. Translation: CASSYGRTYEQYF.